This record looks at one T cell receptor beta chain sequence and its context. This specimen comes from a study of blood T cell repertoires in COVID-19. Sequencing was performed with immunoSEQ multiplex PCR; in TCRdb, only in-frame clones are kept and a portion is missing. The sample shows 300,000 to 350,000 clones, about nine tenths of them seen only once. Enrolment of Seattle patients took place during active infection, and they were followed longitudinally. The CDR3 consists of 17 residues. The V gene's germline CDR1 is SGDLS and CDR2 YYNGEE. V gave up 4 bases and J gave up 0 bases; unmatched junction bases: 11.

This clonotype was sampled from a young man with COVID-19, enrolled during active disease. The sequenced sample consisted of peripheral blood. The chain uses TRBV9 and TRBJ2-3; TRBD2 matches at 7 bases. In DNA, the CDR3 is TGTGCCAGCAGCAGGAGAATAGCGGGCACTAGCACAGATACGCAGTATTTT. Its translation: CASSRRIAGTSTDTQYF.